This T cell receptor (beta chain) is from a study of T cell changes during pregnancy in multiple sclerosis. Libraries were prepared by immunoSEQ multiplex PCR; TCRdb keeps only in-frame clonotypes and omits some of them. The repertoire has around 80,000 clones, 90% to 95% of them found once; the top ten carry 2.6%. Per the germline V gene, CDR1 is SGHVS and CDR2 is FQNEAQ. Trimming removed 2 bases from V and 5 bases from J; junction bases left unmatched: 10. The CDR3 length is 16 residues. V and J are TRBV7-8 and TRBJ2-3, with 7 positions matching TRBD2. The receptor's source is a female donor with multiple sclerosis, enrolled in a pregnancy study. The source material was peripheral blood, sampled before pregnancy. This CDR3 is CASSLHFAGVLDTQYF. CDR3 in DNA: TGTGCCAGCAGCTTACACTTTGCGGGAGTCTTAGATACGCAGTATTTT.